A selection of T cell receptor beta chains follows, all from one sample in a study of neurological immune-mediated disorders. One entry per CDR3 protein, called by TCRdb with MiXCR from the 5' RACE reads. The data show some 33,000 distinct CDR3 sequences, approximately 1.6% seen once. The source material was PBMCs. The receptors originated from a woman between 25 and 40 years old with multiple sclerosis. Each CDR3 is given with its conserved first and last residue. The D gene is left open where the match is weak. Part of the rows lack a size; the others show once, few, many or a class for expanded clones.

TRBJ1-2,TRBV7-2,many,TRBD1,CASSLAPTGGEVRGGYTF
TRBJ1-2,TRBV5-5,many,TRBD1,CASSLIGTGVNDGYTF
TRBJ1-1,TRBV5-1,many,NA,CASSPDGNTEAFF
TRBJ2-5,TRBV20-1,many,TRBD2,CSAMPTSGGQETQYF
TRBJ2-5,TRBV10-3,many,NA,CAISKESLHQETQYF
TRBJ1-2,TRBV7-8,many,TRBD1,CASSRNRGANYGYTF
TRBJ1-6,TRBV7-6,many,NA,CASSLEVSGNNSPLHF
TRBJ2-7,TRBV10-3,many,TRBD1,CAISRQGDEQYF
TRBJ1-1,TRBV20-1,many,NA,CSASRQNTEAFF
TRBJ1-6,TRBV25-1,few,NA,CASRVNTDVYNSPLHF
TRBJ1-2,TRBV20-1,many,NA,CSAQNLFAAWGYTF
TRBJ2-1,TRBV24-1,many,NA,CATSDPQTLGIDEQFF
TRBJ2-1,TRBV5-1,many,TRBD1,CASSRQGVGNEQFF
TRBJ2-3,TRBV7-2,many,TRBD2,CASSYSGGRTDTQYF
TRBJ2-3,TRBV7-2,many,NA,CASSLYGDTQYF
TRBJ2-3,TRBV20-1,many,TRBD2,CSARDWQRASGGTSTDTQYF
TRBJ1-1,TRBV11-1,many,NA,CASSLGANTEAFF
TRBJ1-2,TRBV29-1,many,NA,CSVGTLGYTF
TRBJ2-7,TRBV5-5,many,TRBD1,CASSLRPGGYEQYF
TRBJ2-3,TRBV12-3/TRBV12-4,many,NA,CASRTQGVDTQYF
TRBJ2-2,TRBV11-3,NA,NA,CASSSRLTGELFF
TRBJ2-7,TRBV7-9,many,TRBD1,CASSLVGQGNEQYF
TRBJ2-1,TRBV3-1,many,TRBD2,CASSLTGLAGLSDNEQFF
TRBJ2-7,TRBV18,NA,TRBD1,CASSPLDRGSEQYF
TRBJ2-2,TRBV7-7,few,TRBD1,CASSLAHRGTGELFF
TRBJ2-3,TRBV24-1,many,NA,CATSGQGLGTDTQYF
TRBJ2-5,TRBV5-1,many,NA,CASSVGVGISETQYF
TRBJ1-2,TRBV20-1,many,TRBD1,CSARDPGRGLNYGYTF